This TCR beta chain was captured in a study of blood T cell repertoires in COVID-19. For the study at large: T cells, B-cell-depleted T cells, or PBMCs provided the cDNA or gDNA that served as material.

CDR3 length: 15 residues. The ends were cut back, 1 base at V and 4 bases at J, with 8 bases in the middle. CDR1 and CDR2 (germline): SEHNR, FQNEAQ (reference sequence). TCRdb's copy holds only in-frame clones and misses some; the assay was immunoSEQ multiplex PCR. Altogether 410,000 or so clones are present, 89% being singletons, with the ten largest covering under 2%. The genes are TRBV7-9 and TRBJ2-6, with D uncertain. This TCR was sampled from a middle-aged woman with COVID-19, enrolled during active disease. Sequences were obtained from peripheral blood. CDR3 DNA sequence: TGTGCCAGCAGCTTAGGACATGGAGGGGCCAACGTCCTGACTTTC. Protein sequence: CASSLGHGGANVLTF.